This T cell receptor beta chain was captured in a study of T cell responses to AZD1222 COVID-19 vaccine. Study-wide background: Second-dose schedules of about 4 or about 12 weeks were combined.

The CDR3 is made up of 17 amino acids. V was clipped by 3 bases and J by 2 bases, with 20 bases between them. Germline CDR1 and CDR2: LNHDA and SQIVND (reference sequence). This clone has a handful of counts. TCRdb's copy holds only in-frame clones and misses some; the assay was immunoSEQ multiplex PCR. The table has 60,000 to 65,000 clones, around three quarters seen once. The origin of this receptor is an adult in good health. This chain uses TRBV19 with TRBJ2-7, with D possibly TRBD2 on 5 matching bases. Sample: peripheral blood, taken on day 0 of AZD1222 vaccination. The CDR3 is CASSIGLALHLPYEQYF. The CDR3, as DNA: TGTGCCAGTAGTATCGGGCTAGCTTTGCACCTCCCCTACGAGCAGTACTTC.